Listed below are T cell receptor beta chains from one sample, sequenced in a study of blood T cell repertoires in COVID-19. Measured with immunoSEQ multiplex PCR; TCRdb has only the in-frame clones, and not every one. This table holds 360,000 or so clones, about 88% found once. Sequenced input: PBMCs or T cells enriched from blood (not recorded which). These receptors all stem from a woman under 40 who had been exposed to COVID-19. CDR3s include the opening cysteine and the closing phenylalanine or tryptophan. The D gene is left open where the match is weak. Clone size, where shown, is once, few, many, or a class for clones that have expanded.

v_call	clone_size	d_call	j_call	cdr3_nt	cdr3_aa
TRBV13	-	-	TRBJ2-3	TGTGCCAGCAGCCCCCTTGGCCCTAGATCAGATACGCAGTATTTT	CASSPLGPRSDTQYF
TRBV28	-	TRBD2	TRBJ2-1	TGTGCCAGCAGTGGCGCTAGCGGGAGGGGTGAGCAGTTCTTC	CASSGASGRGEQFF
TRBV19	-	-	TRBJ2-3	TGTGCCAGTAGTCTATGGAACAGCTACACAGATACGCAGTATTTT	CASSLWNSYTDTQYF
TRBV29-1	few	TRBD1	TRBJ1-4	TGCAGCGTCGCCGGGGTCCAGGGGGATAATGAAAAACTGTTTTTT	CSVAGVQGDNEKLFF
TRBV11-3	-	-	TRBJ2-7	TGTGCCAGCACAGGGGTCTCCTACGAGCAGTACTTC	CASTGVSYEQYF
TRBV11-2	-	TRBD2	TRBJ2-1	TGTGCCAGCAGCTTAGAGGGGCGGGAGGGCAATGAGCAGTTCTTC	CASSLEGREGNEQFF
TRBV21-1	once	-	TRBJ2-1	TGTGCCAGCAGCAAAGGTCTAGCGGGAGGAGGTACGTTCTTC	CASSKGLAGGGTFF
TRBV27	-	-	TRBJ2-2	TGTGCCAGCCGGTCGGCCGAGGGGAACACCGGGGAGCTGTTTTTT	CASRSAEGNTGELFF
TRBV18	-	TRBD1	TRBJ2-1	TGTGCCAGCTCACCAAACCGGGACAGGGGCAATGAGCAGTTCTTC	CASSPNRDRGNEQFF
TRBV6-5	-	TRBD1	TRBJ2-3	TGTGCCAGCAGTTCCGGGACAGCAAGCACAGATACGCAGTATTTT	CASSSGTASTDTQYF
TRBV6-5	few	TRBD1	TRBJ1-6	TGTGCCAGCAGTCCGGGGACAGGGGGTAATTCACCCCTCCACTTT	CASSPGTGGNSPLHF
TRBV27	-	-	TRBJ1-6	TGTGCCAGCACCCTTCGGGGGGGGGTCGGAAATTCACCCCTCCACTTT	CASTLRGGVGNSPLHF
TRBV7-9	once	TRBD2	TRBJ2-1	TGTGCCAGCAGCCCCGAGTCTAGCGGTTATAAGTTCAATGAGCAGTTCTTC	CASSPESSGYKFNEQFF
TRBV9	-	TRBD2	TRBJ2-1	TGTGCCAGCAGCCCCCCTAGCGGGAGGGCAAAAAGCTCCTACAATGAGCAGTTCTTC	CASSPPSGRAKSSYNEQFF
TRBV28	-	-	TRBJ1-2	TGTGCCAGCATCCTGATTGGAGGGGCCGGTGGCTACACCTTC	CASILIGGAGGYTF
TRBV29-1	-	-	TRBJ2-7	TGCAGCGTAGGTGCCCGTGAGCTTCCACTACTCTCCTACGAGCAGTACTTC	CSVGARELPLLSYEQYF
TRBV4-1	-	TRBD1	TRBJ2-4	TGCGCCAGCAGCCAGCCAACCCGGGACAGGGCACACATTCAGTACTTC	CASSQPTRDRAHIQYF
TRBV19	-	TRBD1	TRBJ2-2	TGTGCCAGTAAAGTCGGCCAGGGGGCGCGGACCGGGGAGCTGTTTTTT	CASKVGQGARTGELFF
TRBV5-4	-	TRBD1	TRBJ1-2	TGTGCCAGCAGCCCCGGGACAGGGGGCGACTATGGCTACACCTTC	CASSPGTGGDYGYTF
TRBV5-1	-	TRBD1	TRBJ1-5	TGCGCCAGCAGCCCCACCGGGACAGGGGGCGAACAGCCCCAGCATTTT	CASSPTGTGGEQPQHF
TRBV6-1	once	-	TRBJ2-3	TGTGCCAGCAGTGAAGGGCCTTCACCAGGTGATACGCAGTATTTT	CASSEGPSPGDTQYF
TRBV5-1	once	-	TRBJ2-4	TGCGCCAGCAGCCTGACTACGGGGGCCAAAAACATTCAGTACTTC	CASSLTTGAKNIQYF
TRBV7-2	-	-	TRBJ1-1	TGTGCCAGCAGCTTAAGTATATCGGGGAGTACTGAAGCTTTCTTT	CASSLSISGSTEAFF
TRBV18	-	-	TRBJ1-5	TGTGCCAGCTCACCAAGGGAGGTCGGGGGCAATCAGCCCCAGCATTTT	CASSPREVGGNQPQHF
TRBV19	-	TRBD1	TRBJ1-5	TGTGCCAGTACTCCGGGACAGAGTAATCAGCCCCAGCATTTT	CASTPGQSNQPQHF
TRBV15	-	TRBD2	TRBJ2-1	TGTGCCACCAGCAGAGATTCGTTGTTGCAGCGGGGTACCTACAATGAGCAGTTCTTC	CATSRDSLLQRGTYNEQFF
TRBV10-3	-	TRBD2	TRBJ2-1	TGTGCCACCAGCCAAGGACTAGCGGGAGCTGAGCAGTTCTTC	CATSQGLAGAEQFF
TRBV6-5	-	TRBD1	TRBJ1-5	TGTGCCAGCAGAGAGGGGACAGGTATCCAGCCCCAGCATTTT	CASREGTGIQPQHF
TRBV12-3/TRBV12-4	-	-	TRBJ1-3	TGTGCCAGCAGCCAGGTTTCTGGAAACACCATATATTTT	CASSQVSGNTIYF
TRBV19	few	TRBD1	TRBJ1-5	TGTGCCAGTAGTGCAAGGGGACAGGGGCCCAATCAGCCCCAGCATTTT	CASSARGQGPNQPQHF
TRBV28	-	-	TRBJ1-2	TGTGCCAGCCGGGTCCCTCAGGGCTATGGCTACACCTTC	CASRVPQGYGYTF
TRBV13	-	-	TRBJ2-7	TGTGCCAGCAGCTTTGGGGCCTCCTACGAGCAGTACTTC	CASSFGASYEQYF
TRBV7-7	few	-	TRBJ2-2	TGTGCCAGCAGCCCCTCCAGGGGCAGAAGCACCGGGGAGCTGTTTTTT	CASSPSRGRSTGELFF
TRBV9	-	TRBD1	TRBJ2-7	TGTGCCAGCAGCGTCGGGACAGGACGACACGAGCAGTACTTC	CASSVGTGRHEQYF
TRBV3-1/TRBV3-2	-	-	TRBJ1-2	TGTGCCAGCAGCCCCCGTTGGCTCTCTTACGGCTACACCTTC	CASSPRWLSYGYTF
TRBV2	-	-	TRBJ2-4	TGTGCCAGCAGTGTCGATCAGAGGGCCAAAAACATTCAGTACTTC	CASSVDQRAKNIQYF
TRBV7-6	-	-	TRBJ2-1	TGTGCCAGCAGCTTGGCGGGACTCCTAATAGGCTCCTACAATGAGCAGTTCTTC	CASSLAGLLIGSYNEQFF
TRBV6-5	-	-	TRBJ2-1	TGTGCCAGCAGTTACCGGCAACGGGGTAATGAGCAGTTCTTC	CASSYRQRGNEQFF
TRBV5-5	-	-	TRBJ1-2	TGTGCCAGCAGCCTGGCAGGGTCCTATGGCTACACCTTC	CASSLAGSYGYTF
TRBV9	-	-	TRBJ1-1	TGTGCCAGCAGCGTAGATGGAGGCGAGGTTTTGGGGAACACTGAAGCTTTCTTT	CASSVDGGEVLGNTEAFF
TRBV28	-	TRBD2	TRBJ2-1	TGTGCCAGCAGTTTAGGGGCGGGAGCAGACTACAATGAGCAGTTCTTC	CASSLGAGADYNEQFF